This TCR beta chain was sequenced during a study of T cells in Graves' hyperthyroidism and ophthalmopathy. This clonotype occurred many times. Regions amplified from RNA transcripts were the TCR beta CDR3 regions. The study used the HTBI primer set for a first-round RT-PCR of the TCR CDR3. Using its own MiXCR run on the multiplex PCR reads, TCRdb lists one record per CDR3 protein. The sample carries approximately 620,000 distinct CDR3 sequences, approximately 15% recorded once. Trimming left V 7 bases short and J 4 bases short, with 11 bases between. The V gene's germline CDR1 is SNHLY and CDR2 FYNNEI. This CDR3 has 12 residues.

Sequenced material: blood. This chain joins TRBV2 and TRBJ2-7, with D possibly matching TRBD1 (6 bases). This TCR derives from a young woman with Graves' hyperthyroidism that later progressed to Graves' ophthalmopathy. The CDR3 protein is CASTEQGYEQYF. The CDR3 DNA sequence: TGTGCCAGCACAGAACAGGGTTACGAGCAGTACTTC.